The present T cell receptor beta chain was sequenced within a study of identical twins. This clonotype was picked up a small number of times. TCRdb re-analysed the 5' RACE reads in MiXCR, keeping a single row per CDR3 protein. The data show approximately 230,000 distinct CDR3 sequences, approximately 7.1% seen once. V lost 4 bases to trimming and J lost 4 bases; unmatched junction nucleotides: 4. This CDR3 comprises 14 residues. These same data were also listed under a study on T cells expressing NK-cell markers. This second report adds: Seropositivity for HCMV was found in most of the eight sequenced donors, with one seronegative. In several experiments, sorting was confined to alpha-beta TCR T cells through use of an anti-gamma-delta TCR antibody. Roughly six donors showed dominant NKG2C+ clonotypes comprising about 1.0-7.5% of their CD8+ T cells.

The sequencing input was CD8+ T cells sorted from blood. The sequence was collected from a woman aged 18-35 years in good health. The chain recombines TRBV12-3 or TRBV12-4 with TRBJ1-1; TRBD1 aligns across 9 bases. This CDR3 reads CASSSGQGSTEAFF. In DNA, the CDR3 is TGTGCCAGCAGTTCAGGACAGGGGAGCACTGAAGCTTTCTTT.